The T cell receptor beta chain under discussion was sequenced for a study of post-analysis software for immune sequencing data. Study outcomes and limitations: Patients used about five TRBV segments, including TRBV5-6, TRBV5-1 and TRBV20-1, more often than controls.

Sequencing libraries made from TCR beta cDNA carried unique molecular identifiers. MiXCR, run by TCRdb on the PCR reads, gives a single entry per CDR3 protein. The sample has hundreds of thousands of distinct CDR3 sequences, roughly 50% seen once. J was trimmed by 4 bases and V by 0 bases; bases with no gene match: 2. The CDR3 runs to 14 residues. Germline loops: CDR1 MNHEY, CDR2 SVGAGI. This clonotype was seen only a few times. As yet, its antigen is unknown. Source material: blood. The clonotype originates from a girl aged 5-17 years with multiple sclerosis. This chain connects TRBV6-5 to TRBJ1-2; 7 nucleotides line up with TRBD1. The CDR3 coding sequence is TGTGCCAGCAGTTACTCGGGGACAGCCTATGGCTACACCTTC. Encoded protein: CASSYSGTAYGYTF.